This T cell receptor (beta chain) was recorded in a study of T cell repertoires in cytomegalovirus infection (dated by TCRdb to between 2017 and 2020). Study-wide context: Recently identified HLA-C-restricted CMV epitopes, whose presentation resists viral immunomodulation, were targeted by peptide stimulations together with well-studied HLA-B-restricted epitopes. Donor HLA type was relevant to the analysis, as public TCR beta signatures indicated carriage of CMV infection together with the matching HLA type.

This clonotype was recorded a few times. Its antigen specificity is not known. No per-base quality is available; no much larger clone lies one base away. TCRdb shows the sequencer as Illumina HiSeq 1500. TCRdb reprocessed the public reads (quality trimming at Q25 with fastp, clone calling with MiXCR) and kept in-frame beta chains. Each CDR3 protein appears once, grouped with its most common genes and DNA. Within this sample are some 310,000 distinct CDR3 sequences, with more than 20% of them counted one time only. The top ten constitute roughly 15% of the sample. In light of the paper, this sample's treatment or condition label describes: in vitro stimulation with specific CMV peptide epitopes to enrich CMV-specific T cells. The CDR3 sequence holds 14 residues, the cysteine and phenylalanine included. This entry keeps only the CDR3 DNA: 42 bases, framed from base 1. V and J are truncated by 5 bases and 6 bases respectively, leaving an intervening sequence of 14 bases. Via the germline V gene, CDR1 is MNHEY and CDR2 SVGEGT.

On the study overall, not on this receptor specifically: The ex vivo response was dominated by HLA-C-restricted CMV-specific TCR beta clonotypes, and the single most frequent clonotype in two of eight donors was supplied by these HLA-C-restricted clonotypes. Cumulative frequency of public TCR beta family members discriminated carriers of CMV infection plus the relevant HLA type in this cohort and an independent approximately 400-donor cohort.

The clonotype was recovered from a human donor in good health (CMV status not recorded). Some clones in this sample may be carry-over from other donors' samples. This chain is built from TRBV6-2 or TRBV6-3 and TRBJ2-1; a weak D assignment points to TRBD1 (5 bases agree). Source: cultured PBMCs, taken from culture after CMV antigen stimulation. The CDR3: CASSHHGQVNEQFF. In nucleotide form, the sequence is TGTGCCAGCAGTCACCACGGACAAGTCAATGAGCAGTTCTTC.